The clone carrying this T cell receptor beta chain was seen at least ten times. Antigen specificity is unknown. The data are from a study of T cells after yellow fever vaccination. This CDR3 comprises 15 residues. CDR1 is SGHRS, CDR2 YFSETQ, per germline. V shed 3 bases, J shed 3 bases, and the junction held 5 bases outside the gene matches. 5'RACE template switching generated TCR cDNA, adding a universal primer site and UMIs. MiXCR, applied by TCRdb to the 5' RACE reads, yields one record per CDR3 protein. This sample has roughly 74,000 distinct CDR3 sequences; around 6.5% occur once, and the top ten carry 30% to 40%. Regarding the study as a whole: Overlap between CD4 and CD8 compartments was detected for a small share of clonotypes.

Sequenced here: CD8+ T cells sorted from PBMCs, sampled less than 6 days after the first yellow fever vaccination. This chain links TRBV5-1 with TRBJ2-1; 8 nucleotides align to TRBD2. The sequence derives from a young man who received the YFV17D yellow fever vaccine. The CDR3 sequence: CASSSRGGSYNEQFF. The CDR3 DNA reads TGCGCCAGCAGCTCCCGGGGGGGGAGCTACAATGAGCAGTTCTTC.